The text below deals with one TCR beta chain. The antigen remains undetermined. Losses at the gene ends were 6 bases for V and 6 bases for J; bases not matched to a gene: 9. This CDR3 spans 14 amino acids. Germline V gene data show CDR1 as MNHEY and CDR2 as SVGAGI. The data were taken from a study of post-analysis software for immune sequencing data. Study-level background: In terms of disease course, relapsing-remitting, secondary progressive and progressive-relapsing multiple sclerosis were included. General observations from the study: There were five or six TRBV segments more frequent in patients than controls, and TRBV5-6, TRBV5-1 and TRBV20-1 were among them.

TCR beta libraries were prepared from cDNA with unique molecular identifiers. TCRdb reprocessed the PCR reads via MiXCR and lists one record per CDR3 protein. The table records about 400,000 distinct CDR3 sequences, roughly 38% of them present only once. The chain employs TRBV6-5 and TRBJ1-2, with TRBD1 matching over 8 bases. The specimen was blood. The clonotype comes from a girl aged 5 to 17 with multiple sclerosis. The CDR3 DNA reads TGTGCCAGCAGCTACGGTCCAGGGGGCAATGGCTACACCTTC. Protein product: CASSYGPGGNGYTF.